This T cell receptor beta chain was sequenced in a study of blood T cell repertoires in COVID-19. This CDR3 has 15 amino acids. CDR1 is MDHEN and CDR2 is SYDVKM in the germline V gene. With V trimmed by 4 bases and J by 7 bases, 8 bases remained unmatched. Method: immunoSEQ multiplex PCR; TCRdb's copy keeps in-frame clones and lacks some. The sample consists of 150,000 or so clones, about four fifths of them appearing once. The chain recombines TRBV28 with TRBJ2-1, with 9 bases fitting TRBD2. The source is a woman aged 70-85 years with COVID-19, enrolled during active disease. The sequencing sample was made of peripheral blood. CDR3 loop: CASSSVAGVVNEQFF. CDR3 sequence (DNA): TGTGCCAGCAGTTCGGTAGCGGGGGTGGTAAATGAGCAGTTCTTC.